This T cell receptor beta chain was identified during a study of blood T cells in healthy people across ages. A remark on this clonotype: Its antigen remains unidentified.

The CDR3 is made up of 11 amino acids. Germline CDR1 and CDR2: SQVTM and ANQGSEA. Drawing of peripheral blood yielded 7.5 to 10 milliliters from each donor. Through a sample-barcoded 5' primer and a J-beta primer mix, a second PCR was run for roughly 6 to 12 cycles. All cDNA molecules were each tagged by a template-switch adaptor with 12 random nucleotides. TCRdb used MiXCR to reprocess the 5' RACE reads, holding one entry per CDR3 protein. The repertoire holds fewer than 1.5 million distinct CDR3 sequences, with around two fifths as singletons. Study results and caveats: With unsorted PBMCs, a conclusive comparison of naive versus antigen-experienced cells was not possible.

The receptor was derived from a woman aged 18-29 years in good health. The sequencing sample was made of blood. The chain has TRBV29-1 and TRBJ2-4; D not certain. The J call may be in error: the DNA end matches TRBJ2-7 better. The CDR3 region has the DNA TGCAGCGTTGTAAAAGGTAACGAGCAGTACTTC. It codes for CSVVKGNEQYF.